This entry lists 15 T cell receptor beta chains sequenced from one sample in a study of blood T cell repertoires in COVID-19. Data came from immunoSEQ multiplex PCR; TCRdb stores just in-frame clones and leaves some out. Found here are a few hundred thousand clones, 75% to 90% of them singletons; the top ten hold roughly a tenth. Sequenced material: peripheral blood. All receptors come from a woman aged 65 to 85 with COVID-19, enrolled during active disease.

This clone occurred once. The J gene is TRBJ1-3, the V gene TRBV9; perhaps TRBD1 as D (6 bases). Trimming cost V 0 bases and J 0 bases, with 10 bases left between them. Looked up from germline, CDR1 is SGDLS and CDR2 is YYNGEE. The CDR3 is 16 residues long. The CDR3: CASSVGQAISGNTIYF. CDR3 nucleotide sequence: TGTGCCAGCAGCGTAGGACAGGCCATCTCTGGAAACACCATATATTTT.

The chain is built from TRBV28 and TRBJ1-2; D is unresolved. Germline V gene sequence: CDR1 MDHEN, CDR2 SYDVKM. The CDR3 sequence is 13 residues long. V lost 6 bases and J lost 5, with 13 bases in between. The CDR3 protein is CASRSTRAYGYTF. CDR3 nucleotide sequence: TGTGCCAGCAGGTCAACGAGGGCTTATGGCTACACCTTC.

This clone was seen a handful of times. The rearrangement uses TRBV5-6 and TRBJ2-1; TRBD2 agrees at 12 bases. J lost 8 bases, V lost 2 bases, and 5 bases had no gene match. The CDR3 totals 15 residues. In germline, CDR1 is SGHDT, CDR2 YYEEEE. CDR3 sequence: CASSLTSGRPYEQFF. CDR3 in DNA: TGTGCCAGCAGCTTAACTAGCGGGAGGCCCTATGAGCAGTTCTTC.

A single count supports this clone. The chain carries TRBV11-3 and TRBJ2-1; tentative D call: TRBD2 (6 bases). The CDR3 sequence is 15 residues long. V was clipped by 6 bases and J by 8 bases, with 20 bases between them. In germline, CDR1 is SGHNT, CDR2 YENEEA. The CDR3 region has the DNA TGTGCCAGCAGAATAACAGCACTAGCTGTCCATGAGCAGTTCTTC. This gives the protein CASRITALAVHEQFF.

The genes are TRBV3-1 (or the pseudogene TRBV3-2) and TRBJ2-5, with 8 bases lining up with TRBD1. The V and J ends lost 2 bases and 5 bases, in that order; junction bases with no gene match: 10. Germline loops: CDR1 LGHDT, CDR2 YNNKEL (reference sequence). The CDR3 is 16 residues long. CDR3 amino acids: CASSQTGTGLGETQYF. Here the CDR3 DNA reads TGTGCCAGCAGCCAAACCGGGACAGGTCTTGGTGAGACCCAGTACTTC.

The chain employs TRBV6-1 and TRBJ2-5; TRBD2 aligns across 13 bases. Germline-derived CDR1 and CDR2 are MNHNS and SASEGT. V was pared by 3 bases and J by 2 bases, with 6 bases of the junction left unmatched. There are 17 residues in the CDR3. The DNA of the CDR3 is TGTGCCAGCAGTGACTGGACTAGCGGGAGACTTCAAGAGACCCAGTACTTC. Translation gives CASSDWTSGRLQETQYF.

V usage is TRBV7-3 and J usage is TRBJ2-3; 7 bases fit TRBD2. V trimming: 5 bases; J trimming: 3 bases; junction bases outside the gene matches: 2. Germline V lookup: CDR1 SGHTA, CDR2 FQGTGA. This CDR3 is 13 amino acids long. The CDR3 DNA is TGTGCCAGCAGCCCGGGGGGAACAGATACGCAGTATTTT. Amino acid sequence: CASSPGGTDTQYF.

V gene TRBV5-4 combines with J gene TRBJ1-2; TRBD1 might be the D (6 bases). The CDR3 loop spans 14 amino acids. With 5 bases removed from V and 2 bases from J, the gap between germline ends came to 13 bases. Per the germline V gene, CDR1 is SGHNT and CDR2 is YYREEE (reference sequence). The CDR3 loop is CASRKQGINYGYTF. The CDR3 nucleotides are TGTGCCAGCAGGAAACAGGGAATCAACTATGGCTACACCTTC.

The rearrangement joins TRBV28 to TRBJ2-1, with D perhaps TRBD2 (6 bases). There are 19 residues in the CDR3. CDR1 is MDHEN, CDR2 SYDVKM, per germline. Trimming left V 4 bases short and J 0 bases short, with 22 bases between. CDR3 coding DNA: TGTGCCAGCAGTTCCTCACGCACCTTTAGCGGAAGCTCCTACAATGAGCAGTTCTTC. It yields the protein CASSSSRTFSGSSYNEQFF.

This chain connects TRBV13 to TRBJ2-5; 11 nucleotides align to TRBD2. V was clipped by 5 bases and J by 5 bases; unmatched bases: 7. CDR1 is PRHDT and CDR2 is FYEKMQ in the germline V gene (reference sequence). The CDR3 is made up of 15 amino acids. The CDR3 region has the DNA TGTGCCAGCAGCGCATCACTAGCGGGAGCGGAGACCCAGTACTTC. It codes for CASSASLAGAETQYF.

The chain is built from TRBV11-3 and TRBJ1-6, with 7 bases that match TRBD1. The CDR3 extends over 16 amino acids. Trimming took 0 bases from V and 4 from J; bases not matched to a gene: 3. CDR1 is SGHNT and CDR2 is YENEEA in the germline V gene. The chain's CDR3 is CASSLEQGPYNSPLHF. CDR3 coding DNA: TGTGCCAGCAGCTTAGAACAGGGGCCGTATAATTCACCCCTCCACTTT.

The V gene is TRBV6-5, the J gene TRBJ2-5, with 10 positions matching TRBD1. There are 14 residues in the CDR3. Germline lookup yields CDR1 MNHEY and CDR2 SVGAGI. Losses at the gene ends were 7 bases for V and 4 bases for J; bases not matched to a gene: 6. This chain's CDR3 is CASNRQGARETQYF. The CDR3 coding sequence is TGTGCCAGCAACAGACAGGGGGCGCGAGAGACCCAGTACTTC.

The genes are TRBV11-3 and TRBJ1-1; 7 bases are shared with TRBD1. CDR3 size: 15 residues. CDR1 and CDR2 (germline): SGHNT, YENEEA. Trimming at V came to 5 bases and at J to 5 bases, leaving 11 bases not matched to a gene. The CDR3 DNA reads TGTGCCAGCAGCACCCAGACAGGGAGATTTACTGAAGCTTTCTTT. Protein: CASSTQTGRFTEAFF.

This rearrangement joins TRBV29-1 to TRBJ2-7, with 10 bases matching TRBD2. The CDR3 runs 13 residues. Trimming at V came to 4 bases and at J to 2 bases, leaving 2 bases not matched to a gene. Germline V gene lookup returns CDR1 SQVTM and CDR2 ANQGSEA. CDR3 in amino acids: CSVASGGPYEQYF. CDR3 nucleotide sequence: TGCAGCGTTGCTAGCGGGGGCCCCTACGAGCAGTACTTC.

The chain carries TRBV28 and TRBJ2-2, with 8 bases aligning to TRBD2. The CDR3 consists of 17 residues. CDR1 is MDHEN, CDR2 SYDVKM, per germline. V shed 9 bases, J shed 1 base, and the junction held 13 bases outside the gene matches. The CDR3 coding sequence is TGTGCCAGGGTAAGAGGAGCGGGGGAAAAGAACACCGGGGAGCTGTTTTTT. This codes for CARVRGAGEKNTGELFF.